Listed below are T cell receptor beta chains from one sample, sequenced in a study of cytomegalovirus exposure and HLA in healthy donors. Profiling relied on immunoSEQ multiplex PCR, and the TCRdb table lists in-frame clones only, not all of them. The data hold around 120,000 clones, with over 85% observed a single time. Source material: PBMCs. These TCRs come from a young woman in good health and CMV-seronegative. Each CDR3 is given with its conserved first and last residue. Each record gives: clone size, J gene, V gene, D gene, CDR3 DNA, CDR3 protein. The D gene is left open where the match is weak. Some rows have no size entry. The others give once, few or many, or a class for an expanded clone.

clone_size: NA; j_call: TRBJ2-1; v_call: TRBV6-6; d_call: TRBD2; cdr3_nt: TGTGCCAGCAGGAGGCTAGCGGGACTCGATGAGCAGTTCTTC; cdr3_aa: CASRRLAGLDEQFF
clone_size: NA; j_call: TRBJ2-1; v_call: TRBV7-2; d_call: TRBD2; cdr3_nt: TGTGCCAGCAGCTTAGCGGGGACTAGCGGGGCCTACAATGAGCAGTTCTTC; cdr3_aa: CASSLAGTSGAYNEQFF
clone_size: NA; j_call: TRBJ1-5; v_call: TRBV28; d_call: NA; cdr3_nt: TGTGCCAGCAGTTTCTCTCCGGGGGCCCAGCATTTT; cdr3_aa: CASSFSPGAQHF
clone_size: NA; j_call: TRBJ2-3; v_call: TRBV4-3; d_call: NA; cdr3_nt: TGCGCCAGCAGCCAAGAGCGGGCTAGCACAGATACGCAGTATTTT; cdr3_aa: CASSQERASTDTQYF
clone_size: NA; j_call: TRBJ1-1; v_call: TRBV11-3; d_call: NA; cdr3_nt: TGTGCCAGCAGCTTAGGAGGAGGGGACACTGAAGCTTTCTTT; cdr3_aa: CASSLGGGDTEAFF
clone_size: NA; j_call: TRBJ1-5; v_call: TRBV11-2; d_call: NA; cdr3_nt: TGTGCCAGCAGCTTAGATGGGGCAGGTAACAATCAGCCCCAGCATTTT; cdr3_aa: CASSLDGAGNNQPQHF
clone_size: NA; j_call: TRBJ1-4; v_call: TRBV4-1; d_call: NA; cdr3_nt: TGCGCCAGCAGCTTCCGCCCAGGGGTGGCAGAAAAACTGTTTTTT; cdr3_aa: CASSFRPGVAEKLFF
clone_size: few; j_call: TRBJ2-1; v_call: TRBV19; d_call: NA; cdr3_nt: TGTGCCAGTAGTATTTTTGCGAATGAGCAGTTCTTC; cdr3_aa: CASSIFANEQFF
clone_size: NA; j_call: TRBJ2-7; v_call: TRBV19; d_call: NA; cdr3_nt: TGTGCCAGTAGTATACCCCCTGGACAGCCTTACGAGCAGTACTTC; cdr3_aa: CASSIPPGQPYEQYF
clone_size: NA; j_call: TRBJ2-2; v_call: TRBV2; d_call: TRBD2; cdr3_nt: TGTGCCAGCAGTGAAGCGCTTCGGAGGCTAGCGGGAGGAGCCGGGGAGCTGTTTTTT; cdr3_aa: CASSEALRRLAGGAGELFF
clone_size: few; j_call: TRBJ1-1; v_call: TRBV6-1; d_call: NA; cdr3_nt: TGTGCCAGCAGGCACAGGGAGAACACTGAAGCTTTCTTT; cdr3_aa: CASRHRENTEAFF
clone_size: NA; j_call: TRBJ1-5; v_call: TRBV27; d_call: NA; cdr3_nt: TGTGCCAGCAGCCGATCGGTGTTACAGCCCCAGCATTTT; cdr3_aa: CASSRSVLQPQHF
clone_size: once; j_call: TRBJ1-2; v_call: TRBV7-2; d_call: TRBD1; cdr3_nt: TGTGCCAGCAGCTTCGAGTTCGGTGGAGGGGGCCTCTATGGCTACACCTTC; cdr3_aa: CASSFEFGGGGLYGYTF
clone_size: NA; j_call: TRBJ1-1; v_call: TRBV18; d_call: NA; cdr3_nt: TGTGCCAGCTCACCACTAAGGGGCTTCGAAGCTTTCTTT; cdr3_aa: CASSPLRGFEAFF
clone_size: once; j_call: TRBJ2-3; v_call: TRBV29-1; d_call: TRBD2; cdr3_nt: TGCAGCGTTGAATCTAGCGGAGATACGCAGTATTTT; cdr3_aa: CSVESSGDTQYF
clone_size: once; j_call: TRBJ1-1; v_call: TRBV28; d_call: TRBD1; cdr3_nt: TGTGCCAGCAGGATCGGACAGGGACACACTGAAGCTTTCTTT; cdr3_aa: CASRIGQGHTEAFF
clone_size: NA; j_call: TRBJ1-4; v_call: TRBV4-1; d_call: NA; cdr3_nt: TGCGCCAGCAGCCAAGAGGGGGGGATGGCTAATGAAAAACTGTTTTTT; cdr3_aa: CASSQEGGMANEKLFF
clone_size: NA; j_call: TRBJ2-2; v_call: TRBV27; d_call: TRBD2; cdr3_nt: TGTGCCAGCACCAATAGCGGGGGGGCCCCCGGGGAGCTGTTTTTT; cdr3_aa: CASTNSGGAPGELFF
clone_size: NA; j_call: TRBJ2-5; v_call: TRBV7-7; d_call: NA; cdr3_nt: TGTGCTAGCAGCCGACTGGGGAGGAGAGAGACCCAGTACTTC; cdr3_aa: CASSRLGRRETQYF
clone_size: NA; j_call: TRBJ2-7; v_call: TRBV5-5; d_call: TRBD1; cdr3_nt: TGTGCCAGCAGCACTACAGGGGCCGAGCAGTACTTC; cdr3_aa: CASSTTGAEQYF
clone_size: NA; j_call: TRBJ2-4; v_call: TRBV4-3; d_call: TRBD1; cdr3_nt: TGCGCCAGCAGCCAAGATTGGGGGACAGGGAGGGACATTCAGTACTTC; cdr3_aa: CASSQDWGTGRDIQYF
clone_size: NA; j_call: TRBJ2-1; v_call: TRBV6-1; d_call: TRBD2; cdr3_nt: TGTGCCAGCAGTGAGGCAGCGGGGGGGCCTCGGGGCAATGAGCAGTTCTTC; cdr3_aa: CASSEAAGGPRGNEQFF
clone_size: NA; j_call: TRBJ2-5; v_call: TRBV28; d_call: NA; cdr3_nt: TGTGCCAGCAGTTTAGCGCAGACTCGGGAGACCCAGTACTTC; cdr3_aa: CASSLAQTRETQYF
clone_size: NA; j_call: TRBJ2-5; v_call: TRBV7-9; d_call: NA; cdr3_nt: TGTGCCAGCAGCTTAGTCTGGTCTACCGAAGAGACCCAGTACTTC; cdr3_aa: CASSLVWSTEETQYF
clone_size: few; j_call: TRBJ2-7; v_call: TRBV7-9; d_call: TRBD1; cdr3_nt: TGTGCCAGCAGTTTCACAGGGGACAGCTACGAGCAGTACTTC; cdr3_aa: CASSFTGDSYEQYF
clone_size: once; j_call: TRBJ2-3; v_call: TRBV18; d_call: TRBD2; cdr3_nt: TGTGCCAGCTCACTATCTAGCGGGGCGAACACAGATACGCAGTATTTT; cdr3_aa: CASSLSSGANTDTQYF
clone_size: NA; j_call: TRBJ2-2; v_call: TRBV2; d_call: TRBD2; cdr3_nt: TGTGCCAGCTCGAGCCATACCACGACTAGCGGGAGATTCTCGCCCACCGGGGAGCTGTTTTTT; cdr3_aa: CASSSHTTTSGRFSPTGELFF
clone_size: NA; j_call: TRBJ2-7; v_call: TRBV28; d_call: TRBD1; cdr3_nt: TGTGCCAGCAGTTCACAGGGGGTGCTCCCCTACGAGCAGTACTTC; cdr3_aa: CASSSQGVLPYEQYF